Following are 28 T cell receptor beta chains from one sample sequenced in a study of T cell changes during pregnancy in multiple sclerosis. The protocol was immunoSEQ multiplex PCR, while the TCRdb copy is restricted to in-frame clones and leaves out a portion. In the table there are just under 45,000 clones, around nine tenths of which are singletons. Sequenced material: CD4+ T cells from peripheral blood mononuclear cells, taken in the first trimester of pregnancy. All receptors derive from a female donor with multiple sclerosis, enrolled in a pregnancy study.

The rearrangement joins TRBV11-1 to TRBJ1-2; 10 bases line up with TRBD1. Unmatched junction bases numbered 11, after V lost 5 bases and J lost 5 bases. Germline loops: CDR1 SGHAT, CDR2 FQDESV (reference sequence). The CDR3 totals 16 residues. The CDR3 sequence is CASSPGGQGSEYGYTF. As DNA, the CDR3 is TGTGCCAGCAGCCCAGGGGGACAGGGGAGTGAGTATGGCTACACCTTC. Complete variable domain (other parts from reference TRBV11-1 and TRBJ1-2): EAEVAQSPRYKITEKSQAVAFWCDPISGHATLYWYRQILGQGPELLVQFQDESVVDDSQLPKDRFSAERLKGVDSTLKIQPAELGDSAMYLCASSPGGQGSEYGYTFGSGTRLTVV.

The chain has TRBV4-1 and TRBJ1-5; D not certain. The CDR3 runs 11 residues. V was shortened by 4 bases and J by 13 bases, with 11 bases between the two germline ends. CDR1 and CDR2 (germline): MGHRA, YSYEKL. DNA for the CDR3: TGCGCCAGCAGCCCGTATTTACGGCAGCATTTT. Its translation: CASSPYLRQHF.

This chain links TRBV5-1 with TRBJ2-5, with 9 bases lining up with TRBD2. There are 15 residues in the CDR3. Germline-derived CDR1 and CDR2 are SGHRS and YFSETQ. V lost 0 bases to trimming and J lost 4 bases; unmatched junction nucleotides: 4. CDR3 bases: TGCGCCAGCAGCTTGGCTAGCGGGGCCGGAGAGACCCAGTACTTC. Translated: CASSLASGAGETQYF.

The J gene is TRBJ1-2, the V gene TRBV7-2, with 8 bases matching TRBD1. This CDR3 is built from 13 residues. Germline assignment: CDR1 SGHTA and CDR2 FQGNSA. Unmatched junction bases numbered 6, after V lost 5 bases and J lost 7 bases. DNA of the CDR3: TGTGCCAGCAGCCCAGGGGGCGAGGTTGGCTACACCTTC. Its protein product is CASSPGGEVGYTF.

This clone showed up just a few times. CDR3 in DNA: TGTGCCAGTAGTATCGAAGGACAGCAAGAGACCCAGTACTTC. Translation: CASSIEGQQETQYF. The chain recombines TRBV19 with TRBJ2-5, with a weak D call TRBD1 (6 bases). The length of the CDR3 is 14 residues. Looked up from germline, CDR1 is LNHDA and CDR2 is SQIVND (reference sequence). V dropped 3 bases and J dropped 2 bases, with 10 bases sitting between them.

This sequence joins TRBV5-1 and TRBJ2-1; D gene ambiguous. CDR1 and CDR2 (germline): SGHRS, YFSETQ. V was shortened by 0 bases and J by 5 bases, with 6 bases between the two germline ends. The CDR3 consists of 13 residues. In DNA, the CDR3 is TGCGCCAGCAGCTTGGTATTCGACAATGAGCAGTTCTTC. Translation: CASSLVFDNEQFF.

The chain employs TRBV5-5 and TRBJ2-7; 8 nucleotides align to TRBD2. Germline trimming cut 4 bases from V and 3 bases from J; bases unmatched to any gene: 6. The CDR3 extends over 14 amino acids. Germline loops: CDR1 SGHKS, CDR2 YYEKEE (reference sequence). CDR3 DNA sequence: TGTGCCAGCAGCACTAGCGGATTTCGCTACGAGCAGTACTTC. Encoded protein: CASSTSGFRYEQYF.

The chain couples TRBV28 to TRBJ1-3; D is unresolved. Germline assignment: CDR1 MDHEN and CDR2 SYDVKM. The CDR3 totals 14 residues. V was trimmed by 3 bases and J by 0 bases, leaving 6 bases between them. CDR3 bases: TGTGCCAGCAGTTTTTTCAGCTCTGGAAACACCATATATTTT. This translates into CASSFFSSGNTIYF.

This clone was found once. This chain connects TRBV9 to TRBJ2-2; D remains unclear. Trimming cost V 4 bases and J 2 bases, with 3 bases left between them. Germline values: CDR1 SGDLS, CDR2 YYNGEE. The CDR3 runs to 12 residues. The CDR3 coding sequence is TGTGCCAGCAGCTATAACACCGGGGAGCTGTTTTTT. Its translation: CASSYNTGELFF.

This clone was observed a single time. The chain uses TRBV6-5 and TRBJ2-2; TRBD1 matches 7 bases. V was clipped by 5 bases and J by 6 bases; unmatched bases: 9. This CDR3 region has 15 residues. The germline gives CDR1 MNHEY, CDR2 SVGAGI. The CDR3 sequence: CASSRPGQLPGELFF. The DNA of the CDR3 is TGTGCCAGCAGTCGGCCGGGACAGCTCCCCGGGGAGCTGTTTTTT.

This clone was seen just once. This chain connects TRBV5-1 to TRBJ2-2; 7 bases agree with TRBD2. The CDR3 spans 19 residues. The trim removed 0 bases at V and 1 base at J, leaving 12 bases unmatched. CDR1 SGHRS and CDR2 YFSETQ come from the germline V gene. DNA for the CDR3: TGCGCCAGCAGCTTGGGGGCGCGGGAGATGGACGTGAACACCGGGGAGCTGTTTTTT. As protein: CASSLGAREMDVNTGELFF. Drawing the rest from reference TRBV5-1 and TRBJ2-2, the complete variable domain is KAGVTQTPRYLIKTRGQQVTLSCSPISGHRSVSWYQQTPGQGLQFLFEYFSETQRNKGNFPGRFSGRQFSNSRSEMNVSTLELGDSALYLCASSLGAREMDVNTGELFFGEGSRLTVL.

This clone has just a few counts. V gene TRBV19 combines with J gene TRBJ1-5; 9 bases align to TRBD1. Losses at the gene ends were 6 bases for V and 4 bases for J; bases not matched to a gene: 7. This CDR3 comprises 15 residues. Germline CDR1 is LNHDA and CDR2 is SQIVND (reference sequence). CDR3 region: CASSRGTGRNQPQHF. CDR3 nucleotide sequence: TGTGCCAGTAGCCGAGGGACAGGGCGGAATCAGCCCCAGCATTTT. The full variable domain, in which reference TRBV19 and TRBJ1-5 provide the parts outside the CDR3, is DGGITQSPKYLFRKEGQNVTLSCEQNLNHDAMYWYRQDPGQGLRLIYYSQIVNDFQKGDIAEGYSVSREKKESFPLTVTSAQKNPTAFYLCASSRGTGRNQPQHFGDGTRLSIL.

The V gene is TRBV9, the J gene TRBJ2-7; 7 bases map to TRBD1. The CDR3 is made up of 14 amino acids. CDR1 and CDR2 (germline): SGDLS, YYNGEE. V trimming: 0 bases; J trimming: 5 bases; junction bases outside the gene matches: 5. As DNA, the CDR3 is TGTGCCAGCAGCGTAGACAGGGGATGGGACGAGCAGTACTTC. Translating it yields CASSVDRGWDEQYF.

This chain joins TRBV5-1 and TRBJ1-3; TRBD1 aligns across 11 bases. Losses at the gene ends were 3 bases for V and 1 base for J; bases not matched to a gene: 3. This CDR3 comprises 16 residues. CDR1 is SGHRS and CDR2 is YFSETQ in the germline V gene. For the CDR3, the DNA is TGCGCCAGCAGCTGGACAGGGGGCGCTTCTGGAAACACCATATATTTT. It encodes CASSWTGGASGNTIYF. Filled out from reference TRBV5-1 and TRBJ1-3, the complete variable domain reads KAGVTQTPRYLIKTRGQQVTLSCSPISGHRSVSWYQQTPGQGLQFLFEYFSETQRNKGNFPGRFSGRQFSNSRSEMNVSTLELGDSALYLCASSWTGGASGNTIYFGEGSWLTVV.

The chain recombines TRBV29-1 with TRBJ2-7, with D perhaps TRBD2 (6 bases). CDR3 length equals 11 residues. The V and J ends lost 4 bases and 4 bases respectively, with 8 bases between them. The germline V gene has CDR1 SQVTM and CDR2 ANQGSEA. The CDR3: CSVGGLYEQYF. DNA of the CDR3: TGCAGCGTTGGGGGACTTTACGAGCAGTACTTC.

V and J are TRBV5-1 and TRBJ2-5; TRBD2 might be the D (5 bases). The CDR3 extends over 15 amino acids. V lost 1 base, J lost 2 bases, and 12 bases lay in between. Germline V CDR1 and CDR2: SGHRS, YFSETQ. CDR3 region: CASSLSGFGQETQYF. Written as DNA, the CDR3 is TGCGCCAGCAGCTTGTCGGGGTTCGGGCAAGAGACCCAGTACTTC.

This chain uses TRBV7-9 with TRBJ2-1; TRBD1 agrees at 11 bases. Looked up from germline, CDR1 is SEHNR and CDR2 is FQNEAQ (reference sequence). Losses at the gene ends were 7 bases for V and 4 bases for J; bases not matched to a gene: 6. CDR3 size: 15 residues. CDR3 sequence: CASKGGTGGYNEQFF. DNA for the CDR3: TGTGCCAGCAAGGGAGGGACAGGGGGATACAATGAGCAGTTCTTC.

The V gene is TRBV2, the J gene TRBJ2-1; weak D call: TRBD2 (6 bases). V gave up 1 base and J gave up 5 bases, with 12 bases separating them. This CDR3 comprises 15 residues. The V gene's germline CDR1 is SNHLY and CDR2 FYNNEI. The CDR3 reads CASSEEAGIDNEQFF. In DNA form, the CDR3 reads TGTGCCAGCAGTGAAGAGGCGGGGATAGACAATGAGCAGTTCTTC.

The chain has TRBV5-4 and TRBJ2-6, with TRBD1 as a possible D gene (6 bases). This CDR3 is built from 17 residues. V lost 4 bases and J lost 5, with 19 bases in between. The germline V gene encodes CDR1 SGHNT and CDR2 YYREEE (reference sequence). CDR3 residues: CASSVTMTGQRANVLTF. Here the CDR3 DNA reads TGTGCCAGCAGCGTAACTATGACAGGCCAGAGGGCCAACGTCCTGACTTTC.

The chain carries TRBV2 and TRBJ2-5; 13 bases fit TRBD2. The CDR3 spans 15 residues. The V segment lost 6 bases and the J segment 4 bases; nucleotides outside the gene matches: 5. Germline CDR1 reads SNHLY; CDR2 reads FYNNEI. CDR3 sequence: CASSGTSGIGETQYF. CDR3 nucleotides: TGTGCCAGCAGCGGGACTAGCGGGATTGGAGAGACCCAGTACTTC.

The CDR3 DNA reads TGCGCCAGCAGTCCCCACGGGTCTAGCGGGATTTTCAATGAGCAGTTCTTC. This encodes CASSPHGSSGIFNEQFF. The rearrangement uses TRBV10-1 and TRBJ2-1, with 9 positions matching TRBD2. V gave up 5 bases and J gave up 6 bases; unmatched junction bases: 14. CDR1 WNHNN and CDR2 SYGVQD come from the germline V gene (reference sequence). This CDR3 spans 17 amino acids.

This chain links TRBV7-6 with TRBJ2-7, with 10 nucleotides matching TRBD2. V lost 0 bases to trimming and J lost 0 bases; unmatched junction nucleotides: 2. CDR1 SGHVS and CDR2 FNYEAQ come from the germline V gene. The CDR3 has 16 amino acids. CDR3 in amino acids: CASSLASSGSSYEQYF. As DNA, the CDR3 is TGTGCCAGCAGCTTAGCGTCTAGCGGGAGCTCCTACGAGCAGTACTTC.

This clone was picked up one time. The chain combines TRBV5-1 with TRBJ2-5, with D maybe TRBD2 (6 bases). Trimming pared 2 bases from V and 1 base from J, leaving 6 bases between. This CDR3 is built from 13 residues. CDR1 and CDR2 (germline): SGHRS, YFSETQ. The CDR3 sequence: CASSFGGQETQYF. The CDR3 nucleotides are TGCGCCAGCAGCTTCGGGGGCCAAGAGACCCAGTACTTC. The variable domain in full, with the rest retrieved from reference TRBV5-1 and TRBJ2-5, is KAGVTQTPRYLIKTRGQQVTLSCSPISGHRSVSWYQQTPGQGLQFLFEYFSETQRNKGNFPGRFSGRQFSNSRSEMNVSTLELGDSALYLCASSFGGQETQYFGPGTRLLVL.

The count of this clone is one. The V call is TRBV5-8, the J call TRBJ2-2; 11 bases match TRBD1. CDR3 size: 16 residues. V lost 1 base and J lost 4; bases outside the gene matches: 3. The germline gives CDR1 SGHTS, CDR2 YDEGEE. The CDR3 DNA is TGTGCCAGCAGCTTGACCGGGACAGGGGGCACCGGGGAGCTGTTTTTT. It encodes CASSLTGTGGTGELFF.

The genes are TRBV7-2 and TRBJ1-4; D may be TRBD1 (6 bases). Germline loops: CDR1 SGHTA, CDR2 FQGNSA. V dropped 6 bases and J dropped 0 bases, with 17 bases sitting between them. The CDR3 has 17 residues. CDR3 coding DNA: TGTGCCAGCAGTAGGTGGGGGACAAGTGCAACTAATGAAAAACTGTTTTTT. Its protein product is CASSRWGTSATNEKLFF.

This clone appeared a few times. This chain uses TRBV19 with TRBJ1-1; TRBD1 matches 9 bases. This CDR3 spans 13 amino acids. V lost 6 bases, J lost 4 bases, and 3 bases stayed unmatched. Germline V gene data show CDR1 as LNHDA and CDR2 as SQIVND (reference sequence). For the CDR3, the DNA is TGTGCCAGTAGCCCGACAGGGGGCACTGAAGCTTTCTTT. Translated, it gives CASSPTGGTEAFF.

This sequence joins TRBV28 and TRBJ1-5; possibly TRBD1 for D (6 bases). This CDR3 spans 14 amino acids. V gave up 5 bases and J gave up 4 bases, with 12 bases separating them. Looked up from germline, CDR1 is MDHEN and CDR2 is SYDVKM. CDR3: CASSERQANQPQHF. Here the CDR3 DNA reads TGTGCCAGCAGTGAAAGACAGGCAAATCAGCCCCAGCATTTT. Combining the CDR3 with reference TRBV28 and TRBJ1-5 gives the whole variable domain DVKVTQSSRYLVKRTGEKVFLECVQDMDHENMFWYRQDPGLGLRLIYFSYDVKMKEKGDIPEGYSVSREKKERFSLILESASTNQTSMYLCASSERQANQPQHFGDGTRLSIL.

The chain combines TRBV5-1 with TRBJ1-1, with D unresolved. Germline values: CDR1 SGHRS, CDR2 YFSETQ. The CDR3 has 14 amino acids. The germline V and J ends were trimmed by 0 bases and 4 bases, with 10 bases remaining between them. The CDR3 region is CASSLVASGTEAFF. CDR3 nucleotide sequence: TGCGCCAGCAGCTTGGTGGCTAGCGGCACTGAAGCTTTCTTT.